This T cell receptor beta chain was observed in a study of T cell responses to AZD1222 COVID-19 vaccine. Notes on the study in general: Recipients of AZD1222 seropositive at baseline numbered only 5 to 7.

With respect to this clone: Its antigen is unidentified.

Germline values: CDR1 MNHEY, CDR2 SMNVEV (reference sequence). V gave up 6 bases and J gave up 4 bases, with 12 bases separating them. The CDR3 loop spans 14 amino acids. The table came from immunoSEQ multiplex PCR; TCRdb's copy has only in-frame clones and leaves some out. This sample has 180,000 or so clones, with 88% found just once. The V and J genes are TRBV27 and TRBJ2-2; the D gene is possibly TRBD1 (6 bases). The receptor's source is an adult who received the AZD1222 COVID-19 vaccine. The specimen was peripheral blood, collected 28 days after the second AZD1222 dose. CDR3 amino acids: CASSLGQSTGELFF. CDR3 bases: TGTGCCAGCAGCCTCGGACAGTCCACCGGGGAGCTGTTTTTT.